Listed below are T cell receptor beta chains from one sample, sequenced in a study of radiation and T cells in renal cell carcinoma. Generated by immunoSEQ multiplex PCR, the TCRdb table keeps only in-frame clones and is missing some. In the table there are about 22,000 clones, more than 75% of which are singletons. Here the sequenced sample was blood, taken from a patient whose treatment included radiotherapy and nephrectomy. The receptors come from a man in his fifties or sixties with renal cell carcinoma. The CDR3 runs from the conserved cysteine through the conserved F or W.

V	CDR3
TRBV7-2	CASSLFSAISNQPQHF
TRBV27	CASSIKTSGFGGKRYNEQFF
TRBV5-1	CASSLNSEAFF
TRBV7-8	CASSETTPTGLTYEQYF
TRBV18	CASSPRGDNEQFF
TRBV7-6	CASSPLGGGLNEQFF
TRBV18	CASSSPTDKFEQYF
TRBV5-6	CASSKDSLSGANVLTF
TRBV7-6	CASSSQGGANTGELFF
TRBV11-2	CASSLVQSEQFF
TRBV7-9	CASSLGGINEQFF
TRBV6-5	CASSTGRAQPQHF
TRBV2	CASSSPPGQGSYGYTF
TRBV2	CASSERAGELFF
TRBV5-1	CASSMGAGSYEQYF
TRBV11-3	CASSLEARGEQFF
TRBV27	CASSRGGHTNYGYTF
TRBV7-2	CASSISWLAGERWYF
TRBV5-1	CASSRDQNTGELFF
TRBV5-1	CASSLFRTSTDTQYF
TRBV2	CAGSEWENTEAFF
TRBV2	CASSAPLAGNYEQYF
TRBV7-8	CASSPVTPGQRYYGYTF
TRBV6-6	CASRSQTGELFF
TRBV10-3	CAITGDLNTEAFF
TRBV19	CASMPGTYSYNEQFF
TRBV6-1	CASSLMGGVYNEQFF
TRBV30	CAWTKQGPGNTIYF
TRBV7-8	CASTPDGMETQYF
TRBV5-4	CASSTDRPQGYTF
TRBV12-5	CASMTSGSTDTQYF
TRBV9	CASSVAGTGVYEQYF
TRBV7-9	CASKKGASTEAFF
TRBV9	CASSLRTGGGYGYTF
TRBV7-2	CASSPQWNTEAFF